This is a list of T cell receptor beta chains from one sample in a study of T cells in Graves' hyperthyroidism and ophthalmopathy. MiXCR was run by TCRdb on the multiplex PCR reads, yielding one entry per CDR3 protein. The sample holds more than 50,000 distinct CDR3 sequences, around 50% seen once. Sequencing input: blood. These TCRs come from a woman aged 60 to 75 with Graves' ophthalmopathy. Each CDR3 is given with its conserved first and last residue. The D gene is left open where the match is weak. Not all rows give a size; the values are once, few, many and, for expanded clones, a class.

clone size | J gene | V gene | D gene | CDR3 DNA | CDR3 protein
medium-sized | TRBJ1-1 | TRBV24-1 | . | TGTGCCACCAGTGACGGGCTGACTGAAGCTTTCTTT | CATSDGLTEAFF
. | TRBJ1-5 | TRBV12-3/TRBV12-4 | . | TGTGCCAGCAGTTCACAGCATTTT | CASSSQHF
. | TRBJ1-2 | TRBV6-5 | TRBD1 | TGTGCCAGCAGTTATTCTGGGACAGGGGTTGACTATGGCTACACCTTC | CASSYSGTGVDYGYTF
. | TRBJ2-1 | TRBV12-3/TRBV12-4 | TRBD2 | TGTGCCACCGGACTAGCGGGCAATGAGCAGTTCTTC | CATGLAGNEQFF
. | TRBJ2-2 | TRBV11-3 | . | TGTGCCAGCAGCTTAGGGGAGCCGTTTTTT | CASSLGEPFF
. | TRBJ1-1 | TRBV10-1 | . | TGCGCCAGCAGTGAGTCCGAACAGTTTGGCGAGCAGTACATCGGGCCGGGCACTGAAGCTTTCTTT | CASSESEQFGEQYIGPGTEAFF
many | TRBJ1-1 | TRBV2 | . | TGTGCCAGCAGTGGACAGACAAACACTGAAGCTTTCTTT | CASSGQTNTEAFF
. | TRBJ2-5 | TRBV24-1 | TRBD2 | TGTGCCACCAGTGCCCCGGTAGCGGGAGAAAAAGAGACCCAGTACTTC | CATSAPVAGEKETQYF
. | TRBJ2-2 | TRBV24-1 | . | TGTGCCACCAGTGTATGGGCGACCGGGGAGCTGTTTTTT | CATSVWATGELFF
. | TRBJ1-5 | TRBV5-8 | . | TGTGCCGGCAGCTTGGCCGACAGGACCAATCAGCCCCAGCACTTT | CAGSLADRTNQPQHF
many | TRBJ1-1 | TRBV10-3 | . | TGTGCCATCAAGAGGGGGGCAGAAACTGAAGCTTTCTTT | CAIKRGAETEAFF
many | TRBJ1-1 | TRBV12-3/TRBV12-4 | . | TGTGCCAGCAGTTTAAGGGGAGTTGAAGCTTTCTTT | CASSLRGVEAFF
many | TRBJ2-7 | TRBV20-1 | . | TGCAGTGCTCGAGACCTTCGACAAGCTTACTACGAGCAGTACTTC | CSARDLRQAYYEQYF
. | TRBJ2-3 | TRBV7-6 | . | TGTGCCAGCAGCTTCCCAGTCACAGATACGCAGTATTTT | CASSFPVTDTQYF
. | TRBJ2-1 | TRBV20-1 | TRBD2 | TGCAGTGCTAGAGGGACTAGCGGGGGGGGCACCTCCTACAATGAGCAGTTCTTC | CSARGTSGGGTSYNEQFF
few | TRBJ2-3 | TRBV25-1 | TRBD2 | TGTGCCAGCAGTGAAGAAGGTGCTAGCGGGAGTTCAGATACGCAGTATTTT | CASSEEGASGSSDTQYF
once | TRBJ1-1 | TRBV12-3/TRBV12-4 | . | TGTGCCAGCAGTTTCACAGGAGATGGAGCTTTCTTT | CASSFTGDGAFF
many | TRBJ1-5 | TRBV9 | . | TGTGCCAGCAGCGTAGCGTCCGGTCAGCCCCAGCATTTT | CASSVASGQPQHF
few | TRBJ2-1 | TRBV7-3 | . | TGTGCCAGCAGCTTAGGCTCGTTGGCAGGACAGTTCTTC | CASSLGSLAGQFF
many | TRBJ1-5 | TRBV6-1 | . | TGTGCCAGCAGTGAATTACTTACAAGGGGGAATCAGCCCCAGCATTTT | CASSELLTRGNQPQHF
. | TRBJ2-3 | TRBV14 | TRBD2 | TGTGCCAGCGAAGCCGGGACTAGCGGCACAGATACGCAGTATTTT | CASEAGTSGTDTQYF
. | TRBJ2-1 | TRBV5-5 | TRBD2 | TGTGCCAGCAGCGTACTAGCGGGAAGTAATGAGCAGTTCTTC | CASSVLAGSNEQFF